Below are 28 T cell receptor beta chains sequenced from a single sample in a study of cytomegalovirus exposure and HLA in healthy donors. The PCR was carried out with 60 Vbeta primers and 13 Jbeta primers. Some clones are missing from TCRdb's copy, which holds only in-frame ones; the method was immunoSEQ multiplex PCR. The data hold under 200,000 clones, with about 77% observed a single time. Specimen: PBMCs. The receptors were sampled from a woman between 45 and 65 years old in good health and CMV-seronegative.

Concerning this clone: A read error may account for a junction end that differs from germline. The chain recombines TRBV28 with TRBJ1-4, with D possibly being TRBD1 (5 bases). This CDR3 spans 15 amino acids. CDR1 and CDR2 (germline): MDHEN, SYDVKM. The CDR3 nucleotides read TGTGCCAGCAGCTCGGGAGGGGTTCCTAACGAAAAACTGTTTTTT. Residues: CASSSGGVPNEKLFF.

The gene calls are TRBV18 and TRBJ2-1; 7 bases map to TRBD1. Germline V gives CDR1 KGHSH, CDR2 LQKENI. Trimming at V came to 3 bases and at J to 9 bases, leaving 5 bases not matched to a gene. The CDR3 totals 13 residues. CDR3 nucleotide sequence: TGTGCCAGCTCACCTACACAGGGGCGTGAGCAGTTCTTC. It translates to CASSPTQGREQFF.

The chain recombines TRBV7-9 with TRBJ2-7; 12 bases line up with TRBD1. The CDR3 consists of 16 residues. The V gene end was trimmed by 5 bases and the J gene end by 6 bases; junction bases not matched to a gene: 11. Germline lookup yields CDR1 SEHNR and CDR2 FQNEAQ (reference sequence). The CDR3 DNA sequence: TGTGCCAGCAGCCGATGGGGACAGGGGGCAATCGGCGAGCAGTACTTC. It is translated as CASSRWGQGAIGEQYF.

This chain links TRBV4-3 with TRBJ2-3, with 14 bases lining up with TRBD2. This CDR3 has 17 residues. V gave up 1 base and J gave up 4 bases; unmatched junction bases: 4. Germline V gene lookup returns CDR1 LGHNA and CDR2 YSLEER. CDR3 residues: CASSQGLAGGPADTQYF. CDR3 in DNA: TGCGCCAGCAGCCAAGGACTAGCGGGGGGGCCGGCAGATACGCAGTATTTT.

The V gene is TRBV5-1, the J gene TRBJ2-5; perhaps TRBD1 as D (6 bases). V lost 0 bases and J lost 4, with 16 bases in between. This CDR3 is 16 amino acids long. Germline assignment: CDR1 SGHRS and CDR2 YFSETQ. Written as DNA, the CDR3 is TGCGCCAGCAGCTTGGCAGGAGATGTCAGGGGAGAGACCCAGTACTTC. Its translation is CASSLAGDVRGETQYF.

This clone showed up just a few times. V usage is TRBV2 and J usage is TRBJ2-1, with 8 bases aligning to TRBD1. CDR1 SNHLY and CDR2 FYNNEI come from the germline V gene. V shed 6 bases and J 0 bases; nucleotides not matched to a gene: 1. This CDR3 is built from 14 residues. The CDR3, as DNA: TGTGCCAGCAGGACAGGGGTCTCCTACAATGAGCAGTTCTTC. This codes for CASRTGVSYNEQFF.

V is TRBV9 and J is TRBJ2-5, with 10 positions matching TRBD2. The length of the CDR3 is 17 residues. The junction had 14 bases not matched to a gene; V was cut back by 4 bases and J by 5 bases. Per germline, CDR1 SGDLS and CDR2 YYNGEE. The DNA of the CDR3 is TGTGCCAGCAGCCTCCACCCTCGAGCGGGAGGGCAGGAGACCCAGTACTTC. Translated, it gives CASSLHPRAGGQETQYF.

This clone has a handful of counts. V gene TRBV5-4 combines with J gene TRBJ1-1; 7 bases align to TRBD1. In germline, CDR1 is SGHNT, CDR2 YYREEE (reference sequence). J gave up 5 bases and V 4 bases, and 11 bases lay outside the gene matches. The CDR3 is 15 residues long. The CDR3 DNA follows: TGTGCCAGCAGCCGACTCTCACAGGGGAGGACTGAAGCTTTCTTT. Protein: CASSRLSQGRTEAFF. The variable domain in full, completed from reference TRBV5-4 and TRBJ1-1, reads ETGVTQSPTHLIKTRGQQVTLRCSSQSGHNTVSWYQQALGQGPQFIFQYYREEENGRGNFPPRFSGLQFPNYSSELNVNALELDDSALYLCASSRLSQGRTEAFFGQGTRLTVV.

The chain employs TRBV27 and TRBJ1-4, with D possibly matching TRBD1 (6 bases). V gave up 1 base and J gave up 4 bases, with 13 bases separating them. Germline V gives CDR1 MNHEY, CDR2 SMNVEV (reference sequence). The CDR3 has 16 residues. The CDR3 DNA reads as TGTGCCAGCAGTTTATGGGGGCAGTACCTTAATGAAAAACTGTTTTTT. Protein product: CASSLWGQYLNEKLFF.

CDR3 residues: CASTSPDRVEAFF. The DNA of the CDR3 is TGTGCCAGCACCTCGCCCGACAGGGTTGAAGCTTTCTTT. The J gene is TRBJ1-1, the V gene TRBV6-5, with 7 positions matching TRBD1. CDR1 is MNHEY and CDR2 is SVGAGI in the germline V gene. The CDR3 has 13 residues. V dropped 7 bases and J dropped 7; count of bases not matched to a gene: 9.

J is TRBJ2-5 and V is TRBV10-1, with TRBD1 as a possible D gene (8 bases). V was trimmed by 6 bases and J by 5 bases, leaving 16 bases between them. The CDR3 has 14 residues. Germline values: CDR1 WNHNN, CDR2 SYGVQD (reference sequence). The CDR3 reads CASSRTGRDETQYF. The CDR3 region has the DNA TGCGCCAGCAGCCGGACAGGGAGGGACGAGACCCAGTACTTC.

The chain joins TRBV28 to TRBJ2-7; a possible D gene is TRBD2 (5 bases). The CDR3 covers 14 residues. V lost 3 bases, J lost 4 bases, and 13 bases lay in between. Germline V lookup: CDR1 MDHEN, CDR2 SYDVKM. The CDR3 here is CASSLRAYLYEQYF. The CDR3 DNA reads TGTGCCAGCAGTTTGCGGGCCTACCTTTACGAGCAGTACTTC. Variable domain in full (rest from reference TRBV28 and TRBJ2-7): DVKVTQSSRYLVKRTGEKVFLECVQDMDHENMFWYRQDPGLGLRLIYFSYDVKMKEKGDIPEGYSVSREKKERFSLILESASTNQTSMYLCASSLRAYLYEQYFGPGTRLTVT.

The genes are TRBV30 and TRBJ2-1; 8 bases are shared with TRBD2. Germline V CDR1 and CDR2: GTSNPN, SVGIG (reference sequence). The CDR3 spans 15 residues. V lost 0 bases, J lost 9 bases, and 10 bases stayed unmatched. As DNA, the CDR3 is TGTGCCTGGAGTGTACTCCCGGGAGGGCCGAGTGAGCAGTTCTTC. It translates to CAWSVLPGGPSEQFF.

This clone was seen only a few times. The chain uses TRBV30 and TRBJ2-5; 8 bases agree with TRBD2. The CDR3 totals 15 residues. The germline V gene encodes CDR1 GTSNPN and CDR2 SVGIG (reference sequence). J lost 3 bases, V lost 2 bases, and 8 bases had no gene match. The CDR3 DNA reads TGTGCCTGGAGTAGAGTAGCGGGATGGGAAGAGACCCAGTACTTC. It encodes CAWSRVAGWEETQYF.

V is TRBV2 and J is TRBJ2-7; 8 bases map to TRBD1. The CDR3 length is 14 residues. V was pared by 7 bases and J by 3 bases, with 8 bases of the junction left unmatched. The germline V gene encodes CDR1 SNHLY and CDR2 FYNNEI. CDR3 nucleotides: TGTGCCAGCACCAGACAGGGGATAGGCTACGAGCAGTACTTC. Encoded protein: CASTRQGIGYEQYF.

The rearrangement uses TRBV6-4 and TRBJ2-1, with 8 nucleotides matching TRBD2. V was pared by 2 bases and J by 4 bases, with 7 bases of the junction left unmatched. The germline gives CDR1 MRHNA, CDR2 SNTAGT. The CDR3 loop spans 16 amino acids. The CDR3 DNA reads TGTGCCAGCAGTGACGGGGCGGGAGGTCGGTACAATGAGCAGTTCTTC. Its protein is CASSDGAGGRYNEQFF.

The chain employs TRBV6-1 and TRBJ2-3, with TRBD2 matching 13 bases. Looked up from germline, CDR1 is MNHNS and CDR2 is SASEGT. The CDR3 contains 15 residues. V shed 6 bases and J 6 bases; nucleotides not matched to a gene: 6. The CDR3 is CASSWTSGSPDTQYF. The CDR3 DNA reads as TGTGCCAGCAGCTGGACTAGCGGGAGCCCCGATACGCAGTATTTT.

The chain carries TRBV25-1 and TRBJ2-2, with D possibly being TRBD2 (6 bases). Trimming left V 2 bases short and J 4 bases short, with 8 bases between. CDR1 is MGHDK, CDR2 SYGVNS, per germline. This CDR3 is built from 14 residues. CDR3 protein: CASSEMGGTGELFF. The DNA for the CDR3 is TGTGCCAGCAGTGAAATGGGAGGCACCGGGGAGCTGTTTTTT.

The CDR3 DNA reads as TGTGCCAGCAGTTACGCACCGGGACAGTTCCGGTATTTT. It encodes CASSYAPGQFRYF. The chain couples TRBV6-5 to TRBJ2-3, with 7 bases that match TRBD1. The germline V gene has CDR1 MNHEY and CDR2 SVGAGI. The CDR3 covers 13 residues. Unmatched junction bases numbered 10, after V lost 2 bases and J lost 14 bases.

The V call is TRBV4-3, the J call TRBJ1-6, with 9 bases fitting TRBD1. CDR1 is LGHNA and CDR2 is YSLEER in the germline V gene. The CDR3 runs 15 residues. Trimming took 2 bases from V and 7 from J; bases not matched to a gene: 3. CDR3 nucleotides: TGCGCCAGCAGCCAACCGGGACAGGGAAATTCACCCCTCCACTTT. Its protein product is CASSQPGQGNSPLHF.

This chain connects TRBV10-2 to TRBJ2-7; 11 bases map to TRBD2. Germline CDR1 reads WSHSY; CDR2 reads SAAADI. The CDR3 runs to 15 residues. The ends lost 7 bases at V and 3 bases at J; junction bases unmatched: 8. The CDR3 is CASILRLAGHYEQYF. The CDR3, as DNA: TGCGCCAGCATTCTCCGACTAGCGGGACACTACGAGCAGTACTTC.

CDR3 sequence: CASSPDGVSQPQHF. The CDR3 DNA reads TGTGCCAGCAGCCCGGACGGGGTGAGTCAGCCCCAGCATTTT. The genes are TRBV5-4 and TRBJ1-5; D gene unclear. CDR1 is SGHNT and CDR2 is YYREEE in the germline V gene (reference sequence). Trimming removed 4 bases from V and 6 bases from J, with 14 bases in between. The CDR3 is 14 amino acids.

The DNA of the CDR3 is TGTGCCAGCAGTTACAGGGACAGGGGCTACGAGCAGTACTTC. It is translated as CASSYRDRGYEQYF. The chain has TRBV6-5 and TRBJ2-7; 10 nucleotides line up with TRBD1. The J segment lost 3 bases and the V segment lost 2 bases, leaving 1 base of the junction unmatched. This CDR3 contains 14 residues. The germline V gene has CDR1 MNHEY and CDR2 SVGAGI.

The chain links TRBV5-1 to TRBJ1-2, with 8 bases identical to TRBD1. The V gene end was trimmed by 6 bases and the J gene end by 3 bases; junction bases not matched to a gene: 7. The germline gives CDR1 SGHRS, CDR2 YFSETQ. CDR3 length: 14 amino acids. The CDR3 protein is CASTDRGDYYGYTF. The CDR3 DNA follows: TGCGCCAGCACCGACAGGGGAGACTACTATGGCTACACCTTC. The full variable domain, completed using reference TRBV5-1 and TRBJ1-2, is KAGVTQTPRYLIKTRGQQVTLSCSPISGHRSVSWYQQTPGQGLQFLFEYFSETQRNKGNFPGRFSGRQFSNSRSEMNVSTLELGDSALYLCASTDRGDYYGYTFGSGTRLTVV.

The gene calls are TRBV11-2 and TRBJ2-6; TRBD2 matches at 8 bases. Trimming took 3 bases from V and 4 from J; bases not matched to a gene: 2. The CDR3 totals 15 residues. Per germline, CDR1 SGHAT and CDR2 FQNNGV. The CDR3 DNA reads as TGTGCCAGCAGCTTGGGCGGGAGGGGGGCCAACGTCCTGACTTTC. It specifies CASSLGGRGANVLTF.

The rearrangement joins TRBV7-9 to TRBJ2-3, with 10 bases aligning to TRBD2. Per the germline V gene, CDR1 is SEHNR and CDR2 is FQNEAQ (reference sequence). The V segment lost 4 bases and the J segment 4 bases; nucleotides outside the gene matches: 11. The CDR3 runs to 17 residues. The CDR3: CASSSRRLAGAADTQYF. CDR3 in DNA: TGTGCCAGCAGCTCGAGGCGTCTAGCGGGAGCAGCAGATACGCAGTATTTT.

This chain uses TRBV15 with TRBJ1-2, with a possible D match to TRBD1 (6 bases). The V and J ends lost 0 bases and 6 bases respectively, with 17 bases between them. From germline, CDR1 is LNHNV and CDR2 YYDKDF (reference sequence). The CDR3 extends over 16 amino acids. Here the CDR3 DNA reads TGTGCCACCAGCAGAGAGGTAGGGCAGGGGCACAATGGCTACACCTTC. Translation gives CATSREVGQGHNGYTF.

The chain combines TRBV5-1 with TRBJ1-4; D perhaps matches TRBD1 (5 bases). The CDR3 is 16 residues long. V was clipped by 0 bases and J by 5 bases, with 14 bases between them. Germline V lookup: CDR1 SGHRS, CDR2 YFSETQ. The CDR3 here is CASSLAGGTVNEKLFF. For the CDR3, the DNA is TGCGCCAGCAGCTTGGCAGGAGGGACGGTCAATGAAAAACTGTTTTTT.